Presented here are 6 T cell receptor beta chains from one specimen sequenced in a study of T cell changes during pregnancy in multiple sclerosis. Libraries were prepared by immunoSEQ multiplex PCR; TCRdb keeps only in-frame clonotypes and omits some of them. Of 50,000 or so clones in the sample, around 90% were seen once. The specimen was CD4+ T cells from peripheral blood mononuclear cells, collected in the second trimester of pregnancy. The origin of the receptors is a female donor with multiple sclerosis, enrolled in a pregnancy study.

This chain uses TRBV5-1 with TRBJ1-3, with D tentatively TRBD1 (5 bases). Germline V gene sequence: CDR1 SGHRS, CDR2 YFSETQ. This CDR3 has 15 residues. Between the trimmed V and J ends, which lost 0 bases and 3 bases, there was a span of 10 bases. The DNA of the CDR3 is TGCGCCAGCAGCTTGGCAGGGATCGGTGGAAACACCATATATTTT. Translating it yields CASSLAGIGGNTIYF.

V usage is TRBV6-6 and J usage is TRBJ1-5; 9 positions agree with TRBD1. The CDR3 covers 15 residues. Trimming cost V 6 bases and J 5 bases; bases outside gene matches: 8. Germline V lookup: CDR1 MNHNY, CDR2 SVGAGI (reference sequence). This CDR3 reads CASSSPDRGHQPQHF. The CDR3 DNA follows: TGTGCCAGCAGCTCCCCGGACAGGGGCCATCAGCCCCAGCATTTT.

Comment on this clone: One junction end does not reproduce the germline sequence, and a read error may be involved. This chain connects TRBV7-7 to TRBJ2-3, with a possible D match to TRBD2 (5 bases). The CDR3 spans 13 residues. Germline V gene data show CDR1 as SSHAT and CDR2 as FNYEAQ (reference sequence). The CDR3 sequence: CASSLASGDTQYF. In DNA, the CDR3 is TGTGCTAGCAGCTTAGCGTCCGGAGATACGCAGTATTTT.

This chain joins TRBV20-1 and TRBJ2-7; D remains ambiguous. V was pared by 6 bases and J by 7 bases, with 10 bases between. The CDR3 contains 10 residues. Germline loops: CDR1 DFQATT, CDR2 SNEGSKA (reference sequence). For the CDR3, the DNA is TGCAGTGCCCTACGTGGTGAGCAGTACTTC. Translation gives CSALRGEQYF.

This rearrangement joins TRBV10-3 to TRBJ2-7, with 8 nucleotides matching TRBD2. Per germline, CDR1 ENHRY and CDR2 SYGVKD. The CDR3 has 14 amino acids. Trimming at V came to 10 bases and at J to 0 bases, leaving 8 bases not matched to a gene. The CDR3 here is CATAGLGGSYEQYF. CDR3 DNA: TGTGCCACTGCGGGACTAGGGGGCTCCTACGAGCAGTACTTC.

The chain recombines TRBV6-1 with TRBJ2-5, with 9 positions matching TRBD2. This CDR3 region has 15 residues. J lost 3 bases, V lost 7 bases, and 9 bases had no gene match. CDR1 is MNHNS, CDR2 SASEGT, per germline. As DNA, the CDR3 is TGTGCCAGCACGATGGGTCTAGCGGGGAAAGAGACCCAGTACTTC. This codes for CASTMGLAGKETQYF.